The clone carrying this T cell receptor beta chain was found a few times. Antigen specificity is unknown. The sample comes from a study of T cell repertoires in cytomegalovirus infection. Study-wide context: Newly reported HLA-C-restricted and thoroughly characterized HLA-B-restricted CMV epitopes were employed. Evidence of both CMV infection and a matching HLA type came from public TCR beta signatures. General observations from the study: Ex vivo responses were dominated by HLA-C-restricted CMV-specific TCR beta clonotypes. There were carriers of CMV plus the relevant HLA, and cumulative public TCR beta family frequency identified them.

The CDR3 runs to 18 residues. Trimming cost V 4 bases and J 2 bases, with 21 bases left between them. Germline loops: CDR1 SGHVS, CDR2 FQNEAQ. In TCRdb, the reads were re-called with MiXCR into one record per CDR3 protein. The sample includes about 130,000 distinct CDR3 sequences, 25% to 35% seen only once; the top ten take 58%. Here the sequenced sample was CD8+ T cells from cultured PBMCs, taken from culture after CMV antigen stimulation. The source of this sequence is a human donor in good health (CMV status not recorded). Some clones in this sample may be carry-over from other donors' samples. The genes are TRBV7-8 and TRBJ1-5; D perhaps matches TRBD1 (6 bases). DNA for the CDR3: TGTGCCAGCAGCTCCAGCACAGGGAATTTGTATGGCAATCAGCCCCAGCATTTT. Amino acid sequence: CASSSSTGNLYGNQPQHF.